These T cell receptor beta chains were read from a single sample in a study of low-dose radiotherapy and immunotherapy resistance in tumors. TCRdb reprocessed the reads via MiXCR and lists one record per CDR3 protein. The profile covers approximately 80,000 distinct CDR3 sequences, with 15% to 20% appearing a single time and approximately 1.5% taken by the ten largest. The input for sequencing was PBMCs, taken after low-dose radiotherapy plus immunotherapy. The receptors derive from a male donor with prostate cancer. The CDR3 runs from the conserved cysteine through the conserved F or W. The order of the fields is D gene, V gene, clone size, J gene, CDR3 DNA, CDR3 protein. A D gene is named only where the DNA matches it firmly. Size is omitted from some rows. Given values are once, few, many or a class for expanded clones.

NA	TRBV7-9	many	TRBJ1-6	TGTGCCAGCAGCCCGACAGACGGTTCACCCCTCCACTTT	CASSPTDGSPLHF
TRBD1	TRBV5-1	NA	TRBJ1-4	TGCGCCAGCAGCTTGGCCGGGACAGGAAAACTGTTTTTT	CASSLAGTGKLFF
NA	TRBV5-1	NA	TRBJ2-5	TGCGCCAGCAGCGTGAGGACAGTCGAAAGCCAAGAGACCCAGTACTTC	CASSVRTVESQETQYF
TRBD2	TRBV6-2/TRBV6-3	many	TRBJ2-2	TGTGCCAGCAGCCTAGCGGACAACACCGGGGAGCTGTTTTTT	CASSLADNTGELFF
TRBD2	TRBV7-9	many	TRBJ2-5	TGTGCCAGCAGCCCACGGACTAGCGGACTCGGAGAGACCCAGTACTTC	CASSPRTSGLGETQYF
NA	TRBV30	many	TRBJ1-4	TGTGCCTGGAGTGTACAGGGCGACTGGGAAAAACTGTTTTTT	CAWSVQGDWEKLFF
NA	TRBV18	NA	TRBJ1-1	TGTGCCAGCTCACCACGGCCTCCGGGGAACACTGAAGCTTTCTTT	CASSPRPPGNTEAFF
NA	TRBV18	few	TRBJ2-3	TGTGCCAGCTCACCGCTAGAGAGCACCACAGATACGCAGTATTTT	CASSPLESTTDTQYF
TRBD2	TRBV11-2	medium-sized	TRBJ2-2	TGTGCCAGCAGCTTGACTAGCGGGAGCGGCACCGGGGAGCTGTTTTTT	CASSLTSGSGTGELFF
NA	TRBV6-6	many	TRBJ1-1	TGTGCCAGCAGTTCCACAAACACTGAAGCTTTCTTT	CASSSTNTEAFF
NA	TRBV4-1	many	TRBJ2-7	TGCGCCAGCAGCCAAGAGCAGGGCGTCTCCTACGAGCAGTACTTC	CASSQEQGVSYEQYF
NA	TRBV28	many	TRBJ1-1	TGTGCCAGCAGTCTTCAGTTAGGACAGATGAACACTGAAGCTTTCTTT	CASSLQLGQMNTEAFF
TRBD1	TRBV12-3/TRBV12-4	many	TRBJ1-4	TGTGCCAGCAGTTTACAGGGGGCAGATGAAAAACTGTTTTTT	CASSLQGADEKLFF
TRBD1	TRBV6-2/TRBV6-3	many	TRBJ2-3	TGTGCCAGCAATCAAAGGTCCGGGACAGCAGATACGCAGTATTTT	CASNQRSGTADTQYF
NA	TRBV7-2	many	TRBJ2-2	TGTGCCAGCAGCTTAGAGTTCCGGGGGAGTTATCGCACCGGGGAGCTGTTTTTT	CASSLEFRGSYRTGELFF
TRBD2	TRBV20-1	many	TRBJ2-1	TGCAGTGCTAGAGATTTGTTTGGGGGAGGGTCAGATTACAATGAGCAGTTCTTC	CSARDLFGGGSDYNEQFF
NA	TRBV25-1	many	TRBJ1-6	TGTGCCAGCAGTGAACCCCATTCGGCTTCACCCCTCCACTTT	CASSEPHSASPLHF
NA	TRBV28	many	TRBJ2-7	TGTGCCAGCAGTTCCCACAGGGCCTACGAGCAGTACTTC	CASSSHRAYEQYF
TRBD1	TRBV20-1	NA	TRBJ1-2	TGCAGTCCCCTCTCGGGGACAGGTAACTATGGCTACACCTTC	CSPLSGTGNYGYTF
NA	TRBV20-1	many	TRBJ2-1	TGCAGTGCTAGAGGCCAGTACGTTGAGCAGTTCTTC	CSARGQYVEQFF
NA	TRBV11-2	many	TRBJ2-3	TGTGCCAGCAGCTTAGATCCCGGGGCTTGGGATACGCAGTATTTT	CASSLDPGAWDTQYF
NA	TRBV28	many	TRBJ2-1	TGTGCCAGCAGTTCACGGCCAGGGGAATCTATAAGGTTCTTC	CASSSRPGESIRFF
TRBD1	TRBV6-2/TRBV6-3	NA	TRBJ2-4	TGTGCCAGCAGTTACCCCGGTAGGACAGGACTAGCCAAAAACATTCAGTACTTC	CASSYPGRTGLAKNIQYF
TRBD1	TRBV14	many	TRBJ2-2	TGTGCCAGCAGCGCCCTACCGGGACAGGGAGGCGGGGAGCTGTTTTTT	CASSALPGQGGGELFF
TRBD2	TRBV28	many	TRBJ2-7	TGTGCCAGCAGTTTGGGGCGGGGGACTTACCTGTCCTACGAGCAGTACTTC	CASSLGRGTYLSYEQYF
NA	TRBV7-9	many	TRBJ2-7	TGTGCCAGCAGCTGGGCCTCCTACGAGCAGTACTTC	CASSWASYEQYF
TRBD2	TRBV12-3/TRBV12-4	NA	TRBJ2-7	TGTGCCAGCATGAGCGGGAGCTCCTACGAGCAGTACTTC	CASMSGSSYEQYF
TRBD2	TRBV28	many	TRBJ2-1	TGTGCCAGCACCCTAGCGGGTACCTACAATGAGCAGTTCTTC	CASTLAGTYNEQFF
NA	TRBV18	few	TRBJ2-7	TGTGCCAGCTCACCCTCGGACAGACCCTACGAGCAGTACTTC	CASSPSDRPYEQYF
TRBD2	TRBV10-3	NA	TRBJ2-7	TGTGCCATCAGTGAGGCGCTAGCGGGAGAGGAGCAGTACTTC	CAISEALAGEEQYF
NA	TRBV19	many	TRBJ2-1	TGTGCCAGTAGTAGGGACAACTACAATGAGCAGTTCTTC	CASSRDNYNEQFF
NA	TRBV6-6	many	TRBJ1-5	TGTGCCAGCAGTTACCAGGCGAGGGGCGGCAATCAGCCCCAGCATTTT	CASSYQARGGNQPQHF
TRBD1	TRBV6-6	many	TRBJ1-1	TGTGCCAGCAGTTATACAGGGGGGAACACTGAAGCTTTCTTT	CASSYTGGNTEAFF
NA	TRBV6-1	many	TRBJ2-2	TGTGCCAGCAGTGAACTAGCGTGGGACACCGGGGAGCTGTTTTTT	CASSELAWDTGELFF
NA	TRBV29-1	many	TRBJ2-3	TGCAGCGTTGTAAATCAGCTAGGTACAGATACGCAGTATTTT	CSVVNQLGTDTQYF
NA	TRBV2	NA	TRBJ2-1	TGTGCCAGCACACTAGCATACTACAATGAGCAGTTCTTC	CASTLAYYNEQFF
NA	TRBV19	many	TRBJ1-1	TGTGCCAGTTCCCGGGGGTACTGGAACACTGAAGCTTTCTTT	CASSRGYWNTEAFF
TRBD1	TRBV29-1	NA	TRBJ2-6	TGCAGCGTTGCCACAACCGGGACAGGGTTTTCTGGGGCCAACGTCCTGACTTTC	CSVATTGTGFSGANVLTF
NA	TRBV30	many	TRBJ2-3	TGTGCCTGGAGTGTTAGGGGAGCTCATACGCAGTATTTT	CAWSVRGAHTQYF
NA	TRBV2	many	TRBJ2-1	TGTGCCAGCAAAATAACCCGCTCCTACAATGAGCAGTTCTTC	CASKITRSYNEQFF
NA	TRBV19	NA	TRBJ2-2	TGTGCCAGTAGCGACCCGGGACACTACACCGGGGAGCTGTTTTTT	CASSDPGHYTGELFF
NA	TRBV28	many	TRBJ2-1	TGTGCCAGCACCACCGGGACCGCGCAGTTCTTC	CASTTGTAQFF
TRBD1	TRBV6-6	many	TRBJ2-7	TGTGCCAGCAGCTCGCGGGGACAGGGGTACGAGCAGTACTTC	CASSSRGQGYEQYF
NA	TRBV2	many	TRBJ2-1	TGTGCCAGCAGTGACGTTGAGCAGTTCTTC	CASSDVEQFF
NA	TRBV6-6	NA	TRBJ2-3	TGTGCCAGCAGCGGGGGGCGGAGAAGCACAGATACGCAGTATTTT	CASSGGRRSTDTQYF
NA	TRBV4-1	many	TRBJ1-5	TGCGCCAGCAGCCAAGATTCGTCGACTGATCAGCCCCAGCATTTT	CASSQDSSTDQPQHF
TRBD1	TRBV28	many	TRBJ2-7	TGTGCCAGCAGTGGGACAGGGGAGAGTAGTGGGGAATCCTACGAGCAGTACTTC	CASSGTGESSGESYEQYF
TRBD1	TRBV20-1	few	TRBJ2-7	TGCAGTGCTGCTCTACAGGGGGCCCACGAGCAGTACTTC	CSAALQGAHEQYF
TRBD2	TRBV9	NA	TRBJ2-1	TGTGCCAGCAGCGCCACCGGGACTAGCGGTTACAATGAGCAGTTCTTC	CASSATGTSGYNEQFF
NA	TRBV5-1	many	TRBJ2-3	TGCGCCAGCAGCTCCGGCGGGGGCAGCACAGATACGCAGTATTTT	CASSSGGGSTDTQYF
NA	TRBV12-3/TRBV12-4	few	TRBJ2-7	TGTGCCAGCACCAGGGTGGTTGGAGACGAGCAGTACTTC	CASTRVVGDEQYF
NA	TRBV10-1	NA	TRBJ2-1	TGCGCCAGCAGTGAGCAGACTAGTAGGTCTACGGTCTTC	CASSEQTSRSTVF
NA	TRBV18	many	TRBJ2-7	TGTGCCAGCTCACCAATCTCAGGAGGGAACCACGAGCAGTACTTC	CASSPISGGNHEQYF
NA	TRBV7-9	few	TRBJ1-4	TGTGCCAGCAGCTTAGGGTACAGTGCAACTAATGAAAAACTGTTTTTT	CASSLGYSATNEKLFF
NA	TRBV20-1	many	TRBJ2-5	TGCAGTGCGCTGGGGTTTGGGGAGAGAGGGGGGCAAGAGACCCAGTACTTC	CSALGFGERGGQETQYF